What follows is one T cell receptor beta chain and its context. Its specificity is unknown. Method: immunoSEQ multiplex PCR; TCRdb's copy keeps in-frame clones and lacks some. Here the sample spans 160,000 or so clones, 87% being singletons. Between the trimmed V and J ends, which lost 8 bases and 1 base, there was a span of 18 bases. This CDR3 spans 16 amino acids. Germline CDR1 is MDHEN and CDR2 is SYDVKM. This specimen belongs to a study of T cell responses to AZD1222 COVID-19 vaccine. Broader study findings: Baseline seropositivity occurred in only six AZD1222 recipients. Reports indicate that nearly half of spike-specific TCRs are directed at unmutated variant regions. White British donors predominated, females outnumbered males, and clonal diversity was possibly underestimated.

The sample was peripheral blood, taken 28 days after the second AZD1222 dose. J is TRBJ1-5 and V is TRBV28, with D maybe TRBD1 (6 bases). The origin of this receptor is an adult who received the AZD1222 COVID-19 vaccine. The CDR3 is CASRRTGQTSNQPQHF. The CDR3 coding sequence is TGTGCCAGCCGACGTACTGGACAGACAAGCAATCAGCCCCAGCATTTT.